Presented here are 27 T cell receptor beta chains from one specimen sequenced in a study of blood T cell repertoires in COVID-19 (dated by TCRdb to about 2020). The method was the immunoSEQ multiplex PCR assay. The table comes from immuneACCESS by way of TCRdb, which keeps in-frame sequences with V and J called. Part of the clones is missing from these tables; in studies checked, under half for an unresolved V gene and the rest for unknown reasons. This sample holds about 250,000 clones; around 90% were observed only once. 6% to 7% of the sample comes from the top ten. The sample consisted of PBMCs or T cells enriched from blood (not recorded which). The receptor set was obtained from a woman in her 30s with acute COVID-19.

The genes are TRBV5-1 and TRBJ1-2, with 7 bases lining up with TRBD1. CDR3 size: 15 residues. Germline V lookup: CDR1 SGHRS, CDR2 YFSETQ. Losses at the gene ends were 0 bases for V and 7 bases for J; bases not matched to a gene: 9. The CDR3: CASSLGQTGSVGYTF. Written as DNA, the CDR3 is TGCGCCAGCAGCTTGGGCCAGACAGGGAGTGTTGGCTACACCTTC.

The chain uses TRBV4-1 and TRBJ1-5; 10 bases are a match to TRBD1. With V trimmed by 11 bases and J by 2 bases, 9 bases remained unmatched. Per the germline V gene, CDR1 is MGHRA and CDR2 is YSYEKL. The CDR3 runs 15 residues. The CDR3 loop reads CAGRGTGAGNQPQHF. The CDR3 DNA is TGCGCCGGTAGGGGGACAGGGGCTGGCAATCAGCCCCAGCATTTT.

V and J are TRBV18 and TRBJ1-2; 10 positions match TRBD1. The trim removed 8 bases at V and 1 base at J, leaving 7 bases unmatched. The CDR3 totals 15 residues. The germline CDR1 and CDR2 sequences are KGHSH and LQKENI. This CDR3 is CASAPGTGDNYGYTF. DNA for the CDR3: TGTGCCAGCGCCCCCGGGACAGGGGATAACTATGGCTACACCTTC.

This chain joins TRBV28 and TRBJ2-1, with D hard to call. V was cut by 3 bases and J by 3 bases, with 6 bases left in between. The CDR3 is 13 amino acids. CDR1 is MDHEN, CDR2 SYDVKM, per germline. CDR3 region: CASSLYSYNEQFF. CDR3 nucleotide sequence: TGTGCCAGCAGTTTGTACAGCTACAATGAGCAGTTCTTC. Based on the CDR3 plus reference TRBV28 and TRBJ2-1, the full variable domain is DVKVTQSSRYLVKRTGEKVFLECVQDMDHENMFWYRQDPGLGLRLIYFSYDVKMKEKGDIPEGYSVSREKKERFSLILESASTNQTSMYLCASSLYSYNEQFFGPGTRLTVL.

The chain joins TRBV7-2 to TRBJ1-1; 7 nucleotides line up with TRBD1. This CDR3 has 13 residues. V lost 5 bases to trimming and J lost 1 base; unmatched junction nucleotides: 1. Germline V CDR1 and CDR2: SGHTA, FQGNSA. The CDR3 sequence is CASSRQGNTEAFF. In DNA, the CDR3 is TGTGCCAGCAGCCGACAGGGGAACACTGAAGCTTTCTTT.

This chain joins TRBV27 and TRBJ1-2, with 7 bases aligning to TRBD1. Trimming at V came to 1 base and at J to 6 bases, leaving 5 bases not matched to a gene. This CDR3 spans 14 amino acids. The germline V gene encodes CDR1 MNHEY and CDR2 SMNVEV (reference sequence). The CDR3 protein is CASSLWTGHDGYTF. Written as DNA, the CDR3 is TGTGCCAGCAGTTTATGGACAGGCCACGATGGCTACACCTTC.

The rearrangement uses TRBV2 and TRBJ2-1, with TRBD2 identical over 9 bases. V was pared by 7 bases and J by 3 bases, with 13 bases of the junction left unmatched. Germline V gene lookup returns CDR1 SNHLY and CDR2 FYNNEI. The CDR3 has 17 residues. CDR3 nucleotides: TGTGCCAGCACCCTACGGATAGCGGGAGAGAACTACAATGAGCAGTTCTTC. Translated: CASTLRIAGENYNEQFF.

The rearrangement uses TRBV5-1 and TRBJ2-1, with 9 bases fitting TRBD1. The junction had 12 bases not matched to a gene; V was cut back by 4 bases and J by 4 bases. Germline values: CDR1 SGHRS, CDR2 YFSETQ. This CDR3 contains 17 residues. For the CDR3, the DNA is TGCGCCAGCAGCCCGGCCTCCCAGACAGGGGGGTACAATGAGCAGTTCTTC. It codes for CASSPASQTGGYNEQFF.

The gene calls are TRBV6-5 and TRBJ2-2, with a tentative D call TRBD2 (6 bases). This CDR3 is 15 amino acids long. V lost 4 bases and J lost 0, with 9 bases in between. Per the germline V gene, CDR1 is MNHEY and CDR2 is SVGAGI. The DNA for the CDR3 is TGTGCCAGCAGTTGGGGACTTTCGAACACCGGGGAGCTGTTTTTT. Translated: CASSWGLSNTGELFF.

This clone was observed a single time. This sequence joins TRBV2 and TRBJ1-5; the D gene is possibly TRBD1 (6 bases). V was shortened by 6 bases and J by 7 bases, with 16 bases between the two germline ends. Germline V gene data show CDR1 as SNHLY and CDR2 as FYNNEI. The CDR3 is 14 residues long. CDR3 amino acids: CASRNGGAGQPQHF. In nucleotides, the CDR3 is TGTGCCAGCAGGAACGGGGGGGCTGGGCAGCCCCAGCATTTT.

The rearrangement uses TRBV19 and TRBJ2-2; maybe TRBD1 (6 bases). Germline V CDR1 and CDR2: LNHDA, SQIVND (reference sequence). This CDR3 region has 15 residues. V lost 6 bases and J lost 2, with 13 bases in between. The CDR3 spells CASSIGTPNTGELFF. CDR3 bases: TGTGCCAGTAGCATCGGGACACCTAACACCGGGGAGCTGTTTTTT.

The J gene is TRBJ1-5, the V gene TRBV28; D is perhaps TRBD1 (6 bases). The germline V and J ends were trimmed by 4 bases and 9 bases, with 22 bases remaining between them. This CDR3 has 16 residues. CDR1 MDHEN and CDR2 SYDVKM come from the germline V gene. As DNA, the CDR3 is TGTGCCAGCAGTTCCGCTGGGGGGGCGGCTCAGGGGCCCCAGCATTTT. Residues: CASSSAGGAAQGPQHF.

The rearrangement uses TRBV28 and TRBJ2-5, with 8 nucleotides matching TRBD1. The CDR3 extends over 15 amino acids. The germline V gene has CDR1 MDHEN and CDR2 SYDVKM. The V segment lost 6 bases and the J segment 2 bases; nucleotides outside the gene matches: 8. The CDR3 sequence: CASSPTWTGQETQYF. CDR3 bases: TGTGCCAGCAGCCCAACCTGGACAGGGCAAGAGACCCAGTACTTC.

The CDR3 DNA reads TGTGCCAGCAGCGCAGCCGGGCGGGGCAATTCACCCCTCCACTTT. This translates into CASSAAGRGNSPLHF. The rearrangement joins TRBV9 to TRBJ1-6, with D perhaps matching TRBD1 (5 bases). Germline loops: CDR1 SGDLS, CDR2 YYNGEE. Trimming left V 3 bases short and J 7 bases short, with 14 bases between. The CDR3 is made up of 15 amino acids.

The rearrangement uses TRBV30 and TRBJ2-1, with a weak D call TRBD1 (6 bases). V was cut by 0 bases and J by 8 bases, with 8 bases left in between. Germline V CDR1 and CDR2: GTSNPN, SVGIG (reference sequence). This CDR3 is built from 12 residues. The CDR3 sequence: CAWSVGGYEQFF. DNA of the CDR3: TGTGCCTGGAGTGTAGGGGGTTATGAGCAGTTCTTC.

This rearrangement joins TRBV25-1 to TRBJ2-2; the D gene is possibly TRBD2 (5 bases). V lost 3 bases and J lost 1, with 9 bases in between. CDR3 length: 15 residues. Germline assignment: CDR1 MGHDK and CDR2 SYGVNS. CDR3 bases: TGTGCCAGCAGTGAGTCCGGGATGAACACCGGGGAGCTGTTTTTT. It translates to CASSESGMNTGELFF. The full variable domain, rest sourced from reference TRBV25-1 and TRBJ2-2, is EADIYQTPRYLVIGTGKKITLECSQTMGHDKMYWYQQDPGMELHLIHYSYGVNSTEKGDLSSESTVSRIRTEHFPLTLESARPSHTSQYLCASSESGMNTGELFFGEGSRLTVL.

The V gene is TRBV4-1, the J gene TRBJ1-3; D gene uncertain. Trimming took off 1 base at V and 0 bases at J, with 16 bases between the two ends. The CDR3 extends over 18 amino acids. From germline, CDR1 is MGHRA and CDR2 YSYEKL. The CDR3 DNA follows: TGCGCCAGCAGCCAAGCGCCCCCGTGGGCGTCCTCTGGAAACACCATATATTTT. Translating it yields CASSQAPPWASSGNTIYF.

The chain links TRBV27 to TRBJ2-7, with 10 bases fitting TRBD2. This CDR3 comprises 17 residues. V dropped 0 bases and J dropped 0; count of bases not matched to a gene: 5. Germline V gene data show CDR1 as MNHEY and CDR2 as SMNVEV (reference sequence). The CDR3 spells CASSLSQTSGFSYEQYF. CDR3 coding DNA: TGTGCCAGCAGTTTATCCCAGACTAGCGGGTTCTCCTACGAGCAGTACTTC.

This clone was detected a few times. This chain links TRBV7-8 with TRBJ1-4, with 8 positions matching TRBD1. Losses at the gene ends were 4 bases for V and 10 bases for J; bases not matched to a gene: 8. The CDR3 runs 14 residues. Per germline, CDR1 SGHVS and CDR2 FQNEAQ. CDR3 in amino acids: CASSSTGDSGKLFF. In DNA form, the CDR3 reads TGTGCCAGCAGCTCGACAGGGGATTCCGGAAAACTGTTTTTT.

The chain combines TRBV4-1 with TRBJ2-1, with no clear D. This CDR3 spans 13 amino acids. Germline CDR1 and CDR2: MGHRA and YSYEKL. Trimming took 0 bases from V and 6 from J, leaving 6 bases between them. CDR3 protein: CASSQDPGNEQFF. The DNA for the CDR3 is TGCGCCAGCAGCCAAGATCCCGGCAATGAGCAGTTCTTC.

This clone was seen just once. This chain connects TRBV2 to TRBJ2-7, with D tentatively TRBD1 (6 bases). The CDR3 sequence is 13 residues long. Trimming took 6 bases from V and 4 from J, leaving 13 bases between them. Germline CDR1 SNHLY, CDR2 FYNNEI. The CDR3 loop reads CASRETQGYEQYF. As DNA, the CDR3 is TGTGCCAGCAGGGAAACACAGGGTTACGAGCAGTACTTC. Drawing the rest from reference TRBV2 and TRBJ2-7, the complete variable domain is EPEVTQTPSHQVTQMGQEVILRCVPISNHLYFYWYRQILGQKVEFLVSFYNNEISEKSEIFDDQFSVERPDGSNFTLKIRSTKLEDSAMYFCASRETQGYEQYFGPGTRLTVT.

The CDR3 is CASRSGTSGTDTQYF. CDR3 in DNA: TGTGCCAGCAGGTCCGGGACTAGCGGCACAGATACGCAGTATTTT. V gene TRBV6-5 combines with J gene TRBJ2-3; the match to TRBD2 covers 10 bases. From germline, CDR1 is MNHEY and CDR2 SVGAGI. CDR3 length equals 15 residues. Trimming removed 6 bases from V and 1 base from J; junction bases left unmatched: 4.

V usage is TRBV6-1 and J usage is TRBJ2-1, with D possibly matching TRBD2 (5 bases). V lost 3 bases to trimming and J lost 8 bases, with 26 bases between them. The length of the CDR3 is 18 residues. The germline V gene has CDR1 MNHNS and CDR2 SASEGT. CDR3 in amino acids: CASSEAGFNVGGLYEQFF. CDR3 nucleotides: TGTGCCAGCAGTGAGGCCGGCTTTAATGTCGGAGGTTTGTATGAGCAGTTCTTC.

The chain employs TRBV7-9 and TRBJ1-1, with unresolved D. This CDR3 is built from 14 residues. V lost 0 bases and J 3 bases, leaving 8 bases between the germline ends. Germline-derived CDR1 and CDR2 are SEHNR and FQNEAQ (reference sequence). This CDR3 reads CASSLARDYTEAFF. The CDR3 DNA sequence: TGTGCCAGCAGCTTAGCGAGGGATTACACTGAAGCTTTCTTT.

The genes are TRBV28 and TRBJ2-7, with 8 bases that match TRBD1. CDR1 and CDR2 from the germline V gene are MDHEN and SYDVKM. This CDR3 is 14 amino acids long. V trimming: 8 bases; J trimming: 4 bases; junction bases outside the gene matches: 10. The DNA of the CDR3 is TGTGCCAGCGGATCCGGGACAGGACCGTACGAGCAGTACTTC. This codes for CASGSGTGPYEQYF.

The V call is TRBV12-2, the J call TRBJ2-5; TRBD2 is taken as the D call from the table, unchecked against the DNA. TRBV12-2 has pseudogene status. CDR3 size: 14 residues. The CDR3 sequence: CASRLGRTGETQYF. The CDR3, as DNA: TGTGCAAGTCGCTTAGGACGGACTGGCGAGACCCAGTACTTC.

The chain uses TRBV28 and TRBJ1-3, with a weak D call TRBD1 (5 bases). The V gene lost 5 bases and the J gene lost 3 bases, with 8 bases spanning the gap. Per germline, CDR1 MDHEN and CDR2 SYDVKM. This CDR3 contains 13 residues. The CDR3 nucleotides read TGTGCCAGCAGTGACGGGGGTGGAAACACCATATATTTT. It specifies CASSDGGGNTIYF.